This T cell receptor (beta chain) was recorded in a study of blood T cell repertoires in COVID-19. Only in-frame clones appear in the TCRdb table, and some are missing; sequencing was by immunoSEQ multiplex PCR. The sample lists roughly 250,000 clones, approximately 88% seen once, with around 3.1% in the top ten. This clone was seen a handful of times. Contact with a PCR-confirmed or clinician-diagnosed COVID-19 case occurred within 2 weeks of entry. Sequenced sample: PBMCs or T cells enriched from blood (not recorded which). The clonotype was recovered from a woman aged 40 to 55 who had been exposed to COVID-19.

The CDR3 coding sequence is TGCGCCAGCAGCCAAGAAACAGGGGGCCAATACCCTGAAGCTTTCTTT. Protein product: CASSQETGGQYPEAFF. V gene TRBV4-3 combines with J gene TRBJ1-1; 9 nucleotides match TRBD1. The CDR3 length is 16 residues. Trimming at V came to 0 bases and at J to 6 bases, leaving 8 bases not matched to a gene. Looked up from germline, CDR1 is LGHNA and CDR2 is YSLEER.